These 25 T cell receptor beta chains were sequenced from one sample in a study of blood T cell repertoires in COVID-19 (dated by TCRdb to 2020 to 2022). The library was generated by the immunoSEQ multiplex PCR assay. TCRdb mirrors the immuneACCESS table, restricted to in-frame sequences. Some clones are absent from its copies; in checked studies, under half trace to an unresolved V gene, and the reason for the others is unknown. This sample gives 150,000 to 200,000 clones in total; about 81% of them show up just once. 12% of the sample is taken by the ten largest. Material: peripheral blood. The source of these receptors is a woman at least 80 years old with COVID-19, enrolled during active disease.

V is TRBV27 and J is TRBJ2-1; 12 bases line up with TRBD2. From germline, CDR1 is MNHEY and CDR2 SMNVEV (reference sequence). The V segment lost 7 bases and the J segment 6 bases; nucleotides outside the gene matches: 13. The CDR3 extends over 17 amino acids. CDR3 in DNA: TGTGCCAGCACCTTGGTCCGACTAGCGGGAGTCCTCAATGAGCAGTTCTTC. Translating gives CASTLVRLAGVLNEQFF.

This clone showed up just once. This sequence joins TRBV15 and TRBJ1-2; D is perhaps TRBD1 (5 bases). In germline, CDR1 is LNHNV, CDR2 YYDKDF (reference sequence). Trimming took 0 bases from V and 6 from J, leaving 14 bases between them. The CDR3 has 15 residues. The CDR3 DNA sequence: TGTGCCACCAGCAGAGACTATTTAGGGGCTAATGGCTACACCTTC. Its protein product is CATSRDYLGANGYTF.

The DNA of the CDR3 is TGTGCCAGCAGGAAGACAGGGGATACCGGGGAGCTGTTTTTT. Its translation is CASRKTGDTGELFF. The genes are TRBV6-5 and TRBJ2-2; the match to TRBD1 covers 8 bases. The CDR3 has 14 residues. Germline loops: CDR1 MNHEY, CDR2 SVGAGI. V lost 6 bases to trimming and J lost 5 bases; unmatched junction nucleotides: 5.

The gene calls are TRBV5-1 and TRBJ1-1; tentative D call: TRBD1 (6 bases). There are 15 residues in the CDR3. Germline assignment: CDR1 SGHRS and CDR2 YFSETQ. Trimming took off 2 bases at V and 3 bases at J, with 14 bases between the two ends. CDR3 sequence reads: CASSFGRAGDTEAFF. CDR3 bases: TGCGCCAGCAGCTTTGGCCGGGCAGGGGACACTGAAGCTTTCTTT.

The chain couples TRBV5-4 to TRBJ2-7; 12 nucleotides agree with TRBD2. Germline values: CDR1 SGHNT, CDR2 YYREEE (reference sequence). V trimming: 0 bases; J trimming: 4 bases; junction bases outside the gene matches: 5. The CDR3 consists of 16 residues. CDR3 nucleotide sequence: TGTGCCAGCAGCTTGGGACTAGCGGGGGCCAATTACGAGCAGTACTTC. This codes for CASSLGLAGANYEQYF.

In the case of this clone: The same CDR3 can be traced to other DNA sequences in this sample. J is TRBJ2-5 and V is TRBV4-2; D not certain. Trimming stripped 0 bases from V and 3 bases from J, with 2 bases between. This CDR3 comprises 12 residues. Germline V gene lookup returns CDR1 LGHNA and CDR2 YNFKEQ. CDR3 nucleotide sequence: TGTGCCAGCAGCCAAGATAAAGAGACCCAGTACTTC. Its translation: CASSQDKETQYF.

J is TRBJ2-3 and V is TRBV6-1; tentatively, D is TRBD1 (6 bases). This CDR3 spans 21 amino acids. The germline V gene encodes CDR1 MNHNS and CDR2 SASEGT. Between the trimmed V and J ends, which lost 0 bases and 0 bases, there was a span of 25 bases. CDR3 nucleotide sequence: TGTGCCAGCAGTGAAGCGCCCTACAGGGTACTGGGCGGTGAGAGCACAGATACGCAGTATTTT. Its protein product is CASSEAPYRVLGGESTDTQYF.

The chain couples TRBV5-1 to TRBJ1-2; a possible D gene is TRBD1 (6 bases). Trimming removed 5 bases at V and 8 bases at J, with 28 bases between. This CDR3 contains 17 residues. Germline CDR1 and CDR2: SGHRS and YFSETQ. The CDR3 coding sequence is TGCGCCAGCAGTATTGAAGCGAACCGGGACATGATTTCCGGCTACACCTTC. Its protein is CASSIEANRDMISGYTF.

The CDR3 DNA is TGTGCCAGCAGCCTTTCCCAGGGAGGGGACAATGAGCAGTTCTTC. Its protein product is CASSLSQGGDNEQFF. The genes are TRBV14 and TRBJ2-1, with 7 bases identical to TRBD2. The V gene's germline CDR1 is SGHDN and CDR2 FVKESK. CDR3 length: 15 amino acids. Trimming cost V 4 bases and J 5 bases; bases outside gene matches: 8.

The chain has TRBV6-5 and TRBJ1-1; D possibly corresponds to TRBD1 (5 bases). CDR3 length: 14 residues. V shed 8 bases and J shed 1 base, with 14 bases lying between them. Looked up from germline, CDR1 is MNHEY and CDR2 is SVGAGI. This chain's CDR3 is CASGQRQTNTEAFF. The DNA of the CDR3 is TGTGCCAGCGGACAAAGACAGACGAACACTGAAGCTTTCTTT.

The gene calls are TRBV6-5 and TRBJ2-7; 11 bases map to TRBD2. There are 14 residues in the CDR3. After removal of 4 bases from V and 2 bases from J, the junction contained 1 base not matched to a gene. Germline V lookup: CDR1 MNHEY, CDR2 SVGAGI. This CDR3 reads CASSSLAGAYEQYF. In DNA, the CDR3 is TGTGCCAGCAGTTCACTAGCGGGGGCCTACGAGCAGTACTTC.

V gene TRBV19 combines with J gene TRBJ1-2; 7 bases fit TRBD1. The CDR3 sequence is 13 residues long. CDR1 LNHDA and CDR2 SQIVND come from the germline V gene (reference sequence). J was trimmed by 4 bases and V by 7 bases; bases with no gene match: 6. CDR3 sequence (DNA): TGTGCCAGTAATTCCAGGGGGACCTATGGCTACACCTTC. Its translation is CASNSRGTYGYTF.

V and J are TRBV2 and TRBJ1-2, with 7 positions matching TRBD1. The CDR3 contains 16 residues. Germline CDR1 is SNHLY and CDR2 is FYNNEI. The V gene end was trimmed by 2 bases and the J gene end by 8 bases; junction bases not matched to a gene: 14. Here the CDR3 reads CASSEWGTALSVGYTF. The CDR3 DNA sequence: TGTGCCAGCAGTGAATGGGGGACAGCCCTTTCCGTGGGCTACACCTTC. The full variable domain, rest sourced from reference TRBV2 and TRBJ1-2, is EPEVTQTPSHQVTQMGQEVILRCVPISNHLYFYWYRQILGQKVEFLVSFYNNEISEKSEIFDDQFSVERPDGSNFTLKIRSTKLEDSAMYFCASSEWGTALSVGYTFGSGTRLTVV.

V gene TRBV6-4 combines with J gene TRBJ1-1, with D tentatively TRBD1 (6 bases). Germline loops: CDR1 MRHNA, CDR2 SNTAGT. The CDR3 has 14 amino acids. Trimming left V 0 bases short and J 4 bases short, with 9 bases between. CDR3 nucleotides: TGTGCCAGCAGTGACTCAAACAGGGCCACTGAAGCTTTCTTT. It codes for CASSDSNRATEAFF.

The chain is built from TRBV2 and TRBJ2-1, with D perhaps matching TRBD2 (6 bases). The CDR3 sequence is 15 residues long. Trimming took 1 base from V and 8 from J, leaving 15 bases between them. Germline V gene lookup returns CDR1 SNHLY and CDR2 FYNNEI. CDR3 in DNA: TGTGCCAGCAGTGAAGGCGGGGCGCCTGTCTATGAGCAGTTCTTC. It is translated as CASSEGGAPVYEQFF.

The gene calls are TRBV19 and TRBJ2-6, with 10 bases fitting TRBD1. The CDR3 spans 18 residues. V was pared by 5 bases and J by 3 bases, with 10 bases of the junction left unmatched. Looked up from germline, CDR1 is LNHDA and CDR2 is SQIVND (reference sequence). For the CDR3, the DNA is TGTGCCAGTAGTCTGGCCGGGACAGGGGTCGGTGGGGCCAACGTCCTGACTTTC. Its protein product is CASSLAGTGVGGANVLTF.

The chain recombines TRBV6-5 with TRBJ1-4, with D possibly TRBD1 on 6 matching bases. The CDR3 has 14 amino acids. With 6 bases removed from V and 7 bases from J, the gap between germline ends came to 15 bases. Germline lookup yields CDR1 MNHEY and CDR2 SVGAGI. CDR3 sequence reads: CASSRQAMGEKLFF. CDR3 sequence (DNA): TGTGCCAGCAGCCGACAGGCTATGGGTGAAAAACTGTTTTTT.

The gene calls are TRBV11-2 and TRBJ1-1, with D tentatively TRBD1 (6 bases). CDR3 length equals 15 residues. Germline V CDR1 and CDR2: SGHAT, FQNNGV. Trimming took 3 bases from V and 1 from J, leaving 12 bases between them. CDR3 DNA sequence: TGTGCCAGCAGCTTTATCAGGGGCCAGAACACTGAAGCTTTCTTT. Translation gives CASSFIRGQNTEAFF. Filled out from reference TRBV11-2 and TRBJ1-1, the complete variable domain reads EAGVAQSPRYKIIEKRQSVAFWCNPISGHATLYWYQQILGQGPKLLIQFQNNGVVDDSQLPKDRFSAERLKGVDSTLKIQPAKLEDSAVYLCASSFIRGQNTEAFFGQGTRLTVV.

This clone was recorded a few times. The rearrangement links TRBV18 to TRBJ1-4; 7 bases align to TRBD1. The CDR3 spans 14 residues. The junction had 8 bases not matched to a gene; V was cut back by 4 bases and J by 9 bases. Germline V gene sequence: CDR1 KGHSH, CDR2 LQKENI. CDR3 sequence (DNA): TGTGCCAGCTCACTCGGAGACAGGGCGCAAAAACTGTTTTTT. Translation: CASSLGDRAQKLFF.

The CDR3 loop is CASSLQTGRDSPLHF. The CDR3, as DNA: TGCGCCAGCAGCTTGCAAACAGGGAGGGATTCACCCCTCCACTTT. V and J are TRBV5-1 and TRBJ1-6; D perhaps matches TRBD1 (6 bases). V was pared by 1 base and J by 8 bases, with 13 bases between. The CDR3 spans 15 residues. Germline assignment: CDR1 SGHRS and CDR2 YFSETQ.

This chain links TRBV5-4 with TRBJ2-7; TRBD2 matches 8 bases. V dropped 0 bases and J dropped 4; count of bases not matched to a gene: 6. This CDR3 is built from 15 residues. CDR1 is SGHNT, CDR2 YYREEE, per germline (reference sequence). The CDR3 DNA sequence: TGTGCCAGCAGCTTGGACAGCGGGAGAGGGTACGAGCAGTACTTC. Its translation is CASSLDSGRGYEQYF.

The V gene is TRBV11-2, the J gene TRBJ2-4, with D possibly matching TRBD2 (5 bases). The V and J ends lost 1 base and 4 bases respectively, with 5 bases between them. Germline loops: CDR1 SGHAT, CDR2 FQNNGV. This CDR3 spans 13 amino acids. DNA for the CDR3: TGTGCCAGCAGCTTAGGGGAGAAAAACATTCAGTACTTC. It yields the protein CASSLGEKNIQYF.

This sequence joins TRBV19 and TRBJ2-1; possible D gene TRBD2, 7 bases. V was trimmed by 6 bases and J by 7 bases, leaving 22 bases between them. CDR3 length: 16 residues. Germline CDR1 is LNHDA and CDR2 is SQIVND (reference sequence). The CDR3 DNA follows: TGTGCCAGTAGCCCCGGGGGCGGGAGATTACTGAATGAGCAGTTCTTC. This codes for CASSPGGGRLLNEQFF.

The chain is built from TRBV12-3 or TRBV12-4 and TRBJ2-2; D is uncertain. V was trimmed by 8 bases and J by 7 bases, leaving 8 bases between them. This CDR3 contains 11 residues. CDR3 in amino acids: CASRISGELFF. The CDR3, as DNA: TGTGCCAGCCGAATCAGCGGGGAGCTGTTTTTT.

The rearrangement links TRBV4-1 to TRBJ2-1; D gene uncertain. This CDR3 has 15 amino acids. V shed 0 bases and J shed 3 bases, with 9 bases lying between them. Germline V gene sequence: CDR1 MGHRA, CDR2 YSYEKL. CDR3 sequence (DNA): TGCGCCAGCAGCCAAGACAGCGATTACTACAATGAGCAGTTCTTC. Its protein is CASSQDSDYYNEQFF.